Presented here are 18 T cell receptor beta chains from one specimen sequenced in a study of control samples from healthy donors and cancer patients. Assay used: immunoSEQ multiplex PCR; TCRdb lists only in-frame clones, some missing. Among around 150,000 clones listed, 70% to 90% were seen once. The sequenced sample was blood. The receptors derive from a man aged 25-45 years in good health.

This chain's CDR3 is CASSLQGASNQPQHF. CDR3 sequence (DNA): TGTGCCAGCAGTTTACAGGGGGCGAGCAATCAGCCCCAGCATTTT. The chain carries TRBV6-5 and TRBJ1-5, with TRBD1 matching over 9 bases. Germline lookup yields CDR1 MNHEY and CDR2 SVGAGI. The CDR3 is made up of 15 amino acids. J was trimmed by 1 base and V by 4 bases; bases with no gene match: 2.

The rearrangement links TRBV18 to TRBJ1-3; tentative D call: TRBD1 (5 bases). Per germline, CDR1 KGHSH and CDR2 LQKENI. The CDR3 contains 15 residues. Trimming stripped 3 bases from V and 6 bases from J, with 15 bases between. For the CDR3, the DNA is TGTGCCAGCTCACCTCCCGACAGCAAAATAAACACCATATATTTT. Protein sequence: CASSPPDSKINTIYF. Drawing the rest from reference TRBV18 and TRBJ1-3, the complete variable domain is NAGVMQNPRHLVRRRGQEARLRCSPMKGHSHVYWYRQLPEEGLKFMVYLQKENIIDESGMPKERFSAEFPKEGPSILRIQQVVRGDSAAYFCASSPPDSKINTIYFGEGSWLTVV.

V is TRBV15 and J is TRBJ1-2; no clear D gene. Trimming pared 1 base from V and 0 bases from J, leaving 6 bases between. The germline gives CDR1 LNHNV, CDR2 YYDKDF (reference sequence). The CDR3 is 14 residues long. CDR3 bases: TGTGCCACCAGCAGAGGGGGATCTAACTATGGCTACACCTTC. This sequence encodes CATSRGGSNYGYTF. Full variable domain (outside the CDR3, taken from reference TRBV15 and TRBJ1-2): DAMVIQNPRYQVTQFGKPVTLSCSQTLNHNVMYWYQQKSSQAPKLLFHYYDKDFNNEADTPDNFQSRRPNTSFCFLDIRSPGLGDTAMYLCATSRGGSNYGYTFGSGTRLTVV.

This sequence joins TRBV18 and TRBJ1-2; D is unclear. CDR1 and CDR2 from the germline V gene are KGHSH and LQKENI. V lost 2 bases, J lost 2 bases, and 12 bases lay in between. The CDR3 spans 15 residues. CDR3 sequence reads: CASSPESPLNYGYTF. The CDR3 DNA sequence: TGTGCCAGCTCACCAGAAAGCCCCTTAAACTATGGCTACACCTTC.

The gene calls are TRBV7-9 and TRBJ1-1; tentative D call: TRBD1 (5 bases). Germline CDR1 reads SEHNR; CDR2 reads FQNEAQ (reference sequence). The V end was cut by 6 bases, the J end by 1 base, with 9 bases between. This CDR3 has 13 amino acids. CDR3 sequence reads: CASSPGQNTEAFF. The CDR3 bases are TGTGCCAGCAGTCCCGGACAGAACACTGAAGCTTTCTTT.

This sequence joins TRBV3-1 (or the pseudogene TRBV3-2) and TRBJ1-1, with D possibly being TRBD1 (6 bases). CDR1 is LGHDT, CDR2 YNNKEL, per germline (reference sequence). The V gene lost 3 bases and the J gene lost 0 bases, with 11 bases spanning the gap. The CDR3 length is 15 residues. The CDR3 DNA follows: TGTGCCAGCAGCCAGCTCGGACAGTTGAACACTGAAGCTTTCTTT. It specifies CASSQLGQLNTEAFF.

CDR3 amino acids: CASNTGRGETQYF. The CDR3 coding sequence is TGTGCCAGCAACACAGGTCGGGGGGAGACCCAGTACTTC. This sequence joins TRBV9 and TRBJ2-5, with TRBD2 as a possible D gene (6 bases). The germline V and J ends were trimmed by 6 bases and 5 bases, with 14 bases remaining between them. There are 13 residues in the CDR3. Germline V gene data show CDR1 as SGDLS and CDR2 as YYNGEE. Using reference TRBV9 and TRBJ2-5 for the parts outside the CDR3, the full variable domain is DSGVTQTPKHLITATGQRVTLRCSPRSGDLSVYWYQQSLDQGLQFLIQYYNGEERAKGNILERFSAQQFPDLHSELNLSSLELGDSALYFCASNTGRGETQYFGPGTRLLVL.

This clone was picked up many times. V usage is TRBV6-2 or TRBV6-3 and J usage is TRBJ2-7, with D perhaps matching TRBD1 (5 bases). V was pared by 4 bases and J by 11 bases, with 15 bases between. The germline V gene has CDR1 MNHEY and CDR2 SVGEGT. The CDR3 totals 12 residues. The chain's CDR3 is CASSSTTDGKYF. DNA of the CDR3: TGTGCCAGCAGTTCGACGACAGATGGCAAGTACTTC.

V and J are TRBV7-6 and TRBJ2-7, with D perhaps TRBD1 (5 bases). Germline assignment: CDR1 SGHVS and CDR2 FNYEAQ. The CDR3 runs 14 residues. Trimming stripped 1 base from V and 0 bases from J, with 7 bases between. The CDR3 loop reads CASSLGQNSYEQYF. In DNA form, the CDR3 reads TGTGCCAGCAGCTTAGGACAGAACTCCTACGAGCAGTACTTC. The full variable domain, its missing parts supplied by reference TRBV7-6 and TRBJ2-7, is GAGVSQSPRYKVTKRGQDVALRCDPISGHVSLYWYRQALGQGPEFLTYFNYEAQQDKSGLPNDRFSAERPEGSISTLTIQRTEQRDSAMYRCASSLGQNSYEQYFGPGTRLTVT.

This chain links TRBV5-1 with TRBJ2-3; D gene uncertain. V shed 2 bases and J shed 5 bases, with 6 bases lying between them. The CDR3 runs to 12 residues. Germline values: CDR1 SGHRS, CDR2 YFSETQ. CDR3 residues: CASSLPGDTQYF. For the CDR3, the DNA is TGCGCCAGCAGCTTACCCGGAGATACGCAGTATTTT.

This sequence joins TRBV6-6 and TRBJ1-2; D unclear. CDR1 MNHNY and CDR2 SVGAGI come from the germline V gene (reference sequence). The CDR3 has 12 amino acids. V was clipped by 6 bases and J by 5 bases, with 10 bases between them. The chain's CDR3 is CASSATLYGYTF. The DNA for the CDR3 is TGTGCCAGCAGCGCCACACTGTATGGCTACACCTTC.

The V gene is TRBV11-3, the J gene TRBJ2-2; 14 bases match TRBD2. Trimming at V came to 5 bases and at J to 15 bases, leaving 11 bases not matched to a gene. CDR3 size: 15 residues. Per the germline V gene, CDR1 is SGHNT and CDR2 is YENEEA. The CDR3: CASSPSGTSGSMLFF. The CDR3 DNA is TGTGCCAGCAGCCCCTCAGGGACTAGCGGGAGTATGTTGTTTTTT.

The chain is built from TRBV10-3 and TRBJ2-7; 7 bases agree with TRBD1. V shed 6 bases, J shed 6 bases, and the junction held 14 bases outside the gene matches. The V gene's germline CDR1 is ENHRY and CDR2 SYGVKD. CDR3 length equals 15 residues. The CDR3 spells CAIRQARDSKIEQYF. CDR3 nucleotides: TGTGCCATCAGACAAGCCCGGGACAGTAAAATCGAGCAGTACTTC.

The chain employs TRBV5-6 and TRBJ1-3, with D unclear. The germline V and J ends were trimmed by 2 bases and 7 bases, with 13 bases remaining between them. The CDR3 is 14 amino acids. Germline assignment: CDR1 SGHDT and CDR2 YYEEEE. CDR3 in amino acids: CASSLAAQRNTIYF. CDR3 in DNA: TGTGCCAGCAGCTTAGCCGCACAGCGGAACACCATATATTTT.

The genes are TRBV6-1 and TRBJ2-3; D unresolved. Germline V gene lookup returns CDR1 MNHNS and CDR2 SASEGT. Trimming pared 3 bases from V and 3 bases from J, leaving 4 bases between. The CDR3 is 12 amino acids. The CDR3 loop is CASSEWTDTQYF. Written as DNA, the CDR3 is TGTGCCAGCAGTGAGTGGACAGATACGCAGTATTTT.

The rearrangement joins TRBV9 to TRBJ1-3; D is unresolved. Germline CDR1 reads SGDLS; CDR2 reads YYNGEE. The CDR3 runs to 15 residues. V shed 1 base and J shed 4 bases, with 12 bases lying between them. The CDR3 here is CASSVSLAYGNTIYF. As DNA, the CDR3 is TGTGCCAGCAGCGTATCATTGGCTTACGGAAACACCATATATTTT.

The V and J genes are TRBV7-9 and TRBJ2-3, with TRBD2 matching 11 bases. CDR1 is SEHNR and CDR2 is FQNEAQ in the germline V gene (reference sequence). The ends lost 4 bases at V and 8 bases at J; junction bases unmatched: 14. The CDR3 covers 17 residues. CDR3 coding DNA: TGTGCCAGCAGCTCCCCGAATATAGCGGGGGGGGGTTCTACGCAGTATTTT. This codes for CASSSPNIAGGGSTQYF.

The chain links TRBV3-1 (or the pseudogene TRBV3-2) to TRBJ2-7; D ambiguous. The CDR3 contains 12 residues. The V and J ends lost 5 bases and 3 bases respectively, with 8 bases between them. From germline, CDR1 is LGHDT and CDR2 YNNKEL (reference sequence). CDR3 amino acids: CASSVTYYEQYF. For the CDR3, the DNA is TGTGCCAGCAGCGTTACCTACTACGAGCAGTACTTC.